This entry features one T cell receptor beta chain sequence. Its antigen remains unknown. The data originate from a study of blood T cells in healthy people across ages. Findings of the study overall: Per million T cells, TCR beta diversity dropped about linearly as age rose.

Primers used in a second PCR of roughly 6 to 11 cycles were a sample-barcoded 5' primer and a J-beta primer mix. TCRdb reprocessed the 5' RACE reads with MiXCR, giving one entry per CDR3 protein. The profile shows 550,000 to 750,000 distinct CDR3 sequences, approximately 21% of them singletons. The source of this sequence is a man between 65 and 85 years old in good health. The sequenced sample consisted of blood.

The CDR3 DNA reads TGTGCCAGCAGCCGTAGCGGGAGGCGAAACTACAATGAGCAGTTCTTC. It is translated as CASSRSGRRNYNEQFF. This rearrangement joins TRBV11-2 to TRBJ2-1, with 10 bases fitting TRBD2. The V gene's germline CDR1 is SGHAT and CDR2 FQNNGV. The length of the CDR3 is 16 residues. J was trimmed by 3 bases and V by 5 bases; bases with no gene match: 7.